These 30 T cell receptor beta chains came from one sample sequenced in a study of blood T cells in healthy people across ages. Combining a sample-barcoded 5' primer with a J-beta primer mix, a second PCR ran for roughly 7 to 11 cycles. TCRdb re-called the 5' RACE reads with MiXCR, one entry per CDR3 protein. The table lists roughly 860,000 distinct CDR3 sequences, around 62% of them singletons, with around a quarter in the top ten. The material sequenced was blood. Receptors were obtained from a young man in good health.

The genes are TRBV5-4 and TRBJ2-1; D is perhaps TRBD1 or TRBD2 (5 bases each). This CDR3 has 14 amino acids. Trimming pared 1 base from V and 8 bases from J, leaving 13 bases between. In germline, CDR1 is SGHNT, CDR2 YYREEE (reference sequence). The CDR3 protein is CASSLWWGFHEQFF. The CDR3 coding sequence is TGTGCCAGCAGCTTGTGGTGGGGGTTCCATGAGCAGTTCTTC.

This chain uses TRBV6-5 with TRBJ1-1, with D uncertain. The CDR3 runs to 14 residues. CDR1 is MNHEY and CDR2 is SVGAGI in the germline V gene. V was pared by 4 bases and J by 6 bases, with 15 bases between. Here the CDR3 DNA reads TGTGCCAGCAGTTCTCGGGAATTGAGGGCTGAAGCTTTCTTT. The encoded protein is CASSSRELRAEAFF.

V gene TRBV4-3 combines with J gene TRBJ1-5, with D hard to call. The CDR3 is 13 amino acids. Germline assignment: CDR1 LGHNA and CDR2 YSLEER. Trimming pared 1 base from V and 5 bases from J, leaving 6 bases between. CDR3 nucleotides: TGCGCCAGCAGCCAAGTCCGAGATCAGCCCCAGCATTTT. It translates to CASSQVRDQPQHF.

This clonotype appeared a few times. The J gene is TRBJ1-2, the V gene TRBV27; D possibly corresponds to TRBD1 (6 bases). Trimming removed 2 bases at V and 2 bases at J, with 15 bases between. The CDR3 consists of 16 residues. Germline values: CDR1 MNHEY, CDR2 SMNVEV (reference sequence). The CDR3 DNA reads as TGTGCCAGCAGTTTACTATCCGGAGGGGGGAACTATGGCTACACCTTC. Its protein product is CASSLLSGGGNYGYTF.

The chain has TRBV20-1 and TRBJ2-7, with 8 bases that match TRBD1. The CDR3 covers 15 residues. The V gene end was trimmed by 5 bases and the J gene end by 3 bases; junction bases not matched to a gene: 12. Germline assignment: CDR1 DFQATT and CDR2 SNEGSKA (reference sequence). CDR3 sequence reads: CSAQRADRGIYEQYF. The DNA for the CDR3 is TGCAGTGCTCAAAGGGCCGACAGGGGAATCTACGAGCAGTACTTC.

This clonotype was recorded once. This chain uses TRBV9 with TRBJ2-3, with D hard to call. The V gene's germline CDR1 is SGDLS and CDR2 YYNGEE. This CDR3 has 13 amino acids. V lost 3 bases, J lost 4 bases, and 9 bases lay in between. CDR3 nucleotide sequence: TGTGCCAGCAGCGCAGGTTGGGCAGATACGCAGTATTTT. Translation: CASSAGWADTQYF.

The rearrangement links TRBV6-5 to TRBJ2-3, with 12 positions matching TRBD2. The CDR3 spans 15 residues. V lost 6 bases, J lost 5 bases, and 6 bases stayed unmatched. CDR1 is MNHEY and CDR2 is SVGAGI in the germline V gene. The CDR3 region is CASRPTSGGRDTQYF. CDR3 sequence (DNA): TGTGCCAGCAGACCAACTAGCGGGGGGAGAGATACGCAGTATTTT.

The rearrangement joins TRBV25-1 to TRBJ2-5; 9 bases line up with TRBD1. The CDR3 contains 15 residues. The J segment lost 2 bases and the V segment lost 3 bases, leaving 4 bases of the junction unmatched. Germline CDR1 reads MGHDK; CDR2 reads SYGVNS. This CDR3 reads CASSDSGTGQETQYF. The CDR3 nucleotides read TGTGCCAGCAGTGATAGTGGGACAGGGCAAGAGACCCAGTACTTC.

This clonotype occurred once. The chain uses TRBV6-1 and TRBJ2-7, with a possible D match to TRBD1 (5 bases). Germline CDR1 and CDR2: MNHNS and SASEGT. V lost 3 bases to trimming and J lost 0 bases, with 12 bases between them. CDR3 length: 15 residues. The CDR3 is CASSEGPSPSYEQYF. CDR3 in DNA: TGTGCCAGCAGTGAGGGGCCTAGTCCCTCCTACGAGCAGTACTTC.

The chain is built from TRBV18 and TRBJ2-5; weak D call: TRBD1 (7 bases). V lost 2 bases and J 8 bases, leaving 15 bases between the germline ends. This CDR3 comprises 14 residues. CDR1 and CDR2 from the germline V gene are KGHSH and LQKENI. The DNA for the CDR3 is TGTGCCAGCTCACCAATGAACAGGGGAGGAACCCAGTACTTC. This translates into CASSPMNRGGTQYF.

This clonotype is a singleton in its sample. Here the CDR3 DNA reads TGTGCCAGCAGCACTAGCGCTGAAGCTTTCTTT. The encoded protein is CASSTSAEAFF. The rearrangement joins TRBV7-9 to TRBJ1-1; D is unclear. This CDR3 has 11 residues. Deletions cut 5 bases from V and 6 bases from J, with 7 bases between. The V gene's germline CDR1 is SEHNR and CDR2 FQNEAQ (reference sequence).

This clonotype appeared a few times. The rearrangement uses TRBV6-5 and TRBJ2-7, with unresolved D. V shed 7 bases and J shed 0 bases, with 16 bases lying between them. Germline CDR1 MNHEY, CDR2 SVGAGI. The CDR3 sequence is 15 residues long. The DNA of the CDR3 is TGTGCCAGCACCGACCGGCTGGGCAGCTCCTACGAGCAGTACTTC. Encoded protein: CASTDRLGSSYEQYF.

This CDR3 reads CASSPTSGSNTGELFF. DNA of the CDR3: TGCGCCAGCAGCCCAACTAGCGGGAGCAACACCGGGGAGCTGTTTTTT. The chain is built from TRBV5-1 and TRBJ2-2, with 11 bases fitting TRBD2. The CDR3 extends over 16 amino acids. V trimming: 4 bases; J trimming: 2 bases; junction bases outside the gene matches: 4. CDR1 and CDR2 from the germline V gene are SGHRS and YFSETQ.

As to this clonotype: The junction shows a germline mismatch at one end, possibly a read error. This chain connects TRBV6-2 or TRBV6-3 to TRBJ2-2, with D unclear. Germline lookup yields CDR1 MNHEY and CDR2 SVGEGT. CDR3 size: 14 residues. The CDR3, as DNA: TGTGCCAGCAGTGACTCGGATTCCACCGGGGAGCTGTTTTTT. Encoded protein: CASSDSDSTGELFF.

CDR3 loop: CASSLVSTRDQETQYF. CDR3 nucleotides: TGTGCCAGCAGCTTAGTTTCGACTAGGGACCAAGAGACCCAGTACTTC. V usage is TRBV7-2 and J usage is TRBJ2-5, with a weak D call TRBD2 (6 bases). V lost 1 base, J lost 0 bases, and 12 bases lay in between. CDR3 size: 16 residues. Per germline, CDR1 SGHTA and CDR2 FQGNSA.

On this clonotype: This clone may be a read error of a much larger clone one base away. The CDR3 region has the DNA TGCGCCAGCAGCTTGCAGGCGAGGGACATTGAAGCTTTCTTT. Its protein product is CASSLQARDIEAFF. The chain combines TRBV5-1 with TRBJ1-1; D might be TRBD1 (6 bases). The CDR3 extends over 14 amino acids. The V gene's germline CDR1 is SGHRS and CDR2 YFSETQ. V was shortened by 1 base and J by 7 bases, with 14 bases between the two germline ends.

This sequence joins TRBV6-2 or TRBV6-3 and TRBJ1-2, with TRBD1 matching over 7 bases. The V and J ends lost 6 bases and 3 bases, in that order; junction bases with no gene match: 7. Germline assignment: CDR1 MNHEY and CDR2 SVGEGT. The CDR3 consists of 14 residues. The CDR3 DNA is TGTGCCAGCAGCGACAGGGCAGGTGACTATGGCTACACCTTC. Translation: CASSDRAGDYGYTF.

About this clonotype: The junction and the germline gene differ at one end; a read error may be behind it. The CDR3 bases are TGTAGTTTTAGCGGGGGGGTCAAAAACATTCAGTACTTC. Amino acid sequence: CSFSGGVKNIQYF. V usage is TRBV20-1 and J usage is TRBJ2-5; 11 nucleotides align to TRBD2. The last part of the DNA fits TRBJ2-4 better; the J call may be wrong. Germline V CDR1 and CDR2: DFQATT, SNEGSKA (reference sequence). CDR3 length equals 13 residues.

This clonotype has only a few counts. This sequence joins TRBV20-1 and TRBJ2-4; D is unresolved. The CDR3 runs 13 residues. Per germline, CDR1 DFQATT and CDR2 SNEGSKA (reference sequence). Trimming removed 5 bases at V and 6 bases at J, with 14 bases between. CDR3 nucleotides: TGCAGTGCTCCCCGGGCCCCCATAAACATTCAGTACTTC. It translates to CSAPRAPINIQYF.

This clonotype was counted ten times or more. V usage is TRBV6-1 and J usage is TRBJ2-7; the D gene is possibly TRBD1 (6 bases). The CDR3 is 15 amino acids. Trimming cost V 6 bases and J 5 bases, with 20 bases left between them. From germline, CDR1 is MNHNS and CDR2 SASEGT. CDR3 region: CASRPGARGLNEQYF. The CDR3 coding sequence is TGTGCCAGCAGGCCTGGGGCCAGGGGTCTCAACGAGCAGTACTTC.

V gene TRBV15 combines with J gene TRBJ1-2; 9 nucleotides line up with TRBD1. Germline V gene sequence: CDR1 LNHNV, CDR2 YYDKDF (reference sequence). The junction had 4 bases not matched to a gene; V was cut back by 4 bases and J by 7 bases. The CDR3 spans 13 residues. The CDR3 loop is CATSTETGGGYTF. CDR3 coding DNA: TGTGCCACCAGCACTGAGACAGGGGGTGGCTACACCTTC.

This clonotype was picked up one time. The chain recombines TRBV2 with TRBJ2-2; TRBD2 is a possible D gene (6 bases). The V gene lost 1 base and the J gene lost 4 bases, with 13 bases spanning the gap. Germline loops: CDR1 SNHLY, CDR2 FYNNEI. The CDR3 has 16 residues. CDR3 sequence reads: CASSEVAGFVTGELFF. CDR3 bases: TGTGCCAGCAGTGAAGTGGCGGGATTCGTCACCGGGGAGCTGTTTTTT.

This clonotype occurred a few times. CDR3 DNA: TGTGCCAGCGGGTGGAGGGGGGGCCAAGGTTTAAACATTCAGTACTTC. Translating it yields CASGWRGGQGLNIQYF. This chain uses TRBV12-3 or TRBV12-4 with TRBJ2-4, with a tentative D call TRBD2 (7 bases). CDR3 size: 16 residues. Trimming removed 8 bases at V and 6 bases at J, with 23 bases between.

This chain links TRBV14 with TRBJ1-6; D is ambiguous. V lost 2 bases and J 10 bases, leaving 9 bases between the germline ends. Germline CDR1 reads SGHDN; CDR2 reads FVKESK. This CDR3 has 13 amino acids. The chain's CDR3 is CASSQQRESPLHF. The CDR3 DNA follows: TGTGCCAGCAGCCAACAAAGAGAATCACCCCTCCACTTT. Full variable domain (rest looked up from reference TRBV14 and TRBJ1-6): EAGVTQFPSHSVIEKGQTVTLRCDPISGHDNLYWYRRVMGKEIKFLLHFVKESKQDESGMPNNRFLAERTGGTYSTLKVQPAELEDSGVYFCASSQQRESPLHFGNGTRLTVT.

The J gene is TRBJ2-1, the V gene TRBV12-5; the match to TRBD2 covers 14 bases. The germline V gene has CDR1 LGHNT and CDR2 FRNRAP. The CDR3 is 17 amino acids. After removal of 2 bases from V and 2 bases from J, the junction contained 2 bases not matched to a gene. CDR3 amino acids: CASGLLGLAGAYNEQFF. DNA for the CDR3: TGTGCTAGTGGTTTGTTGGGACTAGCGGGGGCCTACAATGAGCAGTTCTTC. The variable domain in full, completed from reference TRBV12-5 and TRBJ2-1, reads DARVTQTPRHKVTEMGQEVTMRCQPILGHNTVFWYRQTMMQGLELLAYFRNRAPLDDSGMPKDRFSAEMPDATLATLKIQPSEPRDSAVYFCASGLLGLAGAYNEQFFGPGTRLTVL.

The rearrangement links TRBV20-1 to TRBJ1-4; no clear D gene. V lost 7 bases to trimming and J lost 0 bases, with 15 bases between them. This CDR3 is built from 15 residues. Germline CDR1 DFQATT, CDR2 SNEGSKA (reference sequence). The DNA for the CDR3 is TGCAGTGAAGGGTCCCCCGGCACAACTAATGAAAAACTGTTTTTT. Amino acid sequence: CSEGSPGTTNEKLFF.

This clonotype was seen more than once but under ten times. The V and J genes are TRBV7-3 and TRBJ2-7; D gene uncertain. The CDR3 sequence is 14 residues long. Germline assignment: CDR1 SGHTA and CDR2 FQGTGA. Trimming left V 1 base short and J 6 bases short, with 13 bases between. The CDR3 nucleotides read TGTGCCAGCAGCTTAAAGATTAAACCCGCCGAGCAGTACTTC. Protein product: CASSLKIKPAEQYF.

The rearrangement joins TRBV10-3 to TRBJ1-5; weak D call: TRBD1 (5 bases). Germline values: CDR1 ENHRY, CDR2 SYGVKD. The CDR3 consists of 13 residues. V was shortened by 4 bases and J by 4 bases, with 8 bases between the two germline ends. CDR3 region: CAISVAGNQPQHF. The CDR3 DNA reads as TGTGCCATCAGTGTGGCAGGGAATCAGCCCCAGCATTTT.

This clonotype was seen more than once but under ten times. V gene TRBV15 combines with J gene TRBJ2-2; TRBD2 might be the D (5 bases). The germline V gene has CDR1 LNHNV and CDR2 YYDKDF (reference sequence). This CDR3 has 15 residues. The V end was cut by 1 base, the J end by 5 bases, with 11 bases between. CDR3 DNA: TGTGCCACCAGCAGAGGAGGGTATGGAACCGGGGAGCTGTTTTTT. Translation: CATSRGGYGTGELFF. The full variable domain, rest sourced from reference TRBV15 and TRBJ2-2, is DAMVIQNPRYQVTQFGKPVTLSCSQTLNHNVMYWYQQKSSQAPKLLFHYYDKDFNNEADTPDNFQSRRPNTSFCFLDIRSPGLGDTAMYLCATSRGGYGTGELFFGEGSRLTVL.

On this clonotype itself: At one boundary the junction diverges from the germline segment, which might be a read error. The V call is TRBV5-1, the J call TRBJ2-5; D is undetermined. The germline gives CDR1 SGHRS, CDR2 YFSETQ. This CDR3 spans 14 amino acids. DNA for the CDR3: TGCGCCAGCAGCCTCGAAGGGAATCGAGAGACCCGGTACTTC. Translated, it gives CASSLEGNRETRYF.